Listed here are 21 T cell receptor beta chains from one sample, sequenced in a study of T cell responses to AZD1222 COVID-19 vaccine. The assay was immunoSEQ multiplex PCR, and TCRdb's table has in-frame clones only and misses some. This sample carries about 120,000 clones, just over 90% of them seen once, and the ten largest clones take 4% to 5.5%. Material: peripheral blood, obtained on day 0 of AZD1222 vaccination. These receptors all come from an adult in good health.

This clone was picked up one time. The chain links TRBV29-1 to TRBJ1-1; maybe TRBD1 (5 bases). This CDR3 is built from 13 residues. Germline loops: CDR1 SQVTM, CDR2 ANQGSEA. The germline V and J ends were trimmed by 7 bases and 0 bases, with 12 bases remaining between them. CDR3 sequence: CSAQQVMNTEAFF. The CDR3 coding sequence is TGCAGCGCCCAACAGGTTATGAACACTGAAGCTTTCTTT.

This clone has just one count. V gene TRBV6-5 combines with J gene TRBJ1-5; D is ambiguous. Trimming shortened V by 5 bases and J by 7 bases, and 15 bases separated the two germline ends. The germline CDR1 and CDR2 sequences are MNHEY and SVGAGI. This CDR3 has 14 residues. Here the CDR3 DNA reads TGTGCCAGCAGTAAGGAAGGGAGTAGACAGCCCCAGCATTTT. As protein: CASSKEGSRQPQHF.

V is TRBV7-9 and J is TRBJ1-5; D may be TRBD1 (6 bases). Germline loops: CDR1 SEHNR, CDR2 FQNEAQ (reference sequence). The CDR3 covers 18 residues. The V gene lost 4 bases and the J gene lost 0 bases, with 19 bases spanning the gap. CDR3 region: CASSSEGQRTYSNQPQHF. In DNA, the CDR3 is TGTGCCAGCAGCTCGGAAGGACAGAGGACCTATAGCAATCAGCCCCAGCATTTT.

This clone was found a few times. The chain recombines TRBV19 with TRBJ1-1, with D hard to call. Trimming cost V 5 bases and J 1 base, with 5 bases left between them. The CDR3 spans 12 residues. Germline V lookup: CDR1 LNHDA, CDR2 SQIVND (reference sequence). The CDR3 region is CASSLGNTEAFF. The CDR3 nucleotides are TGTGCCAGTAGTCTCGGGAACACTGAAGCTTTCTTT.

CDR3: CASSGGLGGTNYGYTF. CDR3 in DNA: TGTGCCAGCAGTGGAGGGTTGGGAGGTACTAACTATGGCTACACCTTC. This chain joins TRBV2 and TRBJ1-2; D is uncertain. This CDR3 has 16 amino acids. Trimming cost V 4 bases and J 0 bases, with 15 bases left between them. Germline V CDR1 and CDR2: SNHLY, FYNNEI. Variable domain in full (rest from reference TRBV2 and TRBJ1-2): EPEVTQTPSHQVTQMGQEVILRCVPISNHLYFYWYRQILGQKVEFLVSFYNNEISEKSEIFDDQFSVERPDGSNFTLKIRSTKLEDSAMYFCASSGGLGGTNYGYTFGSGTRLTVV.

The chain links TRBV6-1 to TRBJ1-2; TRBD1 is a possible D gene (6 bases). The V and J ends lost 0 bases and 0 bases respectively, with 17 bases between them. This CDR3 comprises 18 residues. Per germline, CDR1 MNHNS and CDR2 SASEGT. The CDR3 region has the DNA TGTGCCAGCAGTGAAGCGCTTCCAGGGGCCCGTTCTAACTATGGCTACACCTTC. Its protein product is CASSEALPGARSNYGYTF.

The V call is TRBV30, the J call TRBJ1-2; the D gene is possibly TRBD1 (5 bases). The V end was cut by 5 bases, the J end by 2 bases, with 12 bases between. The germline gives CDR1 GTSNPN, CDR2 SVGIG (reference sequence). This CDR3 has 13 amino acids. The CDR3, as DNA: TGTGCCTGGGGGCAGGGACTCAACTATGGCTACACCTTC. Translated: CAWGQGLNYGYTF. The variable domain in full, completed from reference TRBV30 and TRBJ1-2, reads SQTIHQWPATLVQPVGSPLSLECTVEGTSNPNLYWYRQAAGRGLQLLFYSVGIGQISSEVPQNLSASRPQDRQFILSSKKLLLSDSGFYLCAWGQGLNYGYTFGSGTRLTVV.

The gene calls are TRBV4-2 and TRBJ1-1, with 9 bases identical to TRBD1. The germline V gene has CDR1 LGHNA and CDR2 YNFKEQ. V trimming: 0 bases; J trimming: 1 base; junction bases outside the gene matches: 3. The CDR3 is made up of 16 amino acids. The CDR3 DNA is TGTGCCAGCAGCCAAGATCCGGGACAGGGGAACACTGAAGCTTTCTTT. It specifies CASSQDPGQGNTEAFF.

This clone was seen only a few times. The chain's CDR3 is CASSLAPGPNYGYTF. CDR3 DNA: TGTGCCAGCAGCTTAGCTCCGGGTCCAAACTATGGCTACACCTTC. The V call is TRBV7-8, the J call TRBJ1-2, with no clear D. Looked up from germline, CDR1 is SGHVS and CDR2 is FQNEAQ. The V end lost 0 bases, the J end lost 2 bases, and 10 bases lay between the germline ends. The CDR3 is 15 amino acids.

As DNA, the CDR3 is TGTGCCAGCAGTAGATCCGGGACTAGTCAAGAGACCCAGTACTTC. Protein product: CASSRSGTSQETQYF. This chain connects TRBV6-4 to TRBJ2-5, with 8 bases matching TRBD2. This CDR3 has 15 residues. The trim removed 5 bases at V and 2 bases at J, leaving 7 bases unmatched. Germline CDR1 reads MRHNA; CDR2 reads SNTAGT.

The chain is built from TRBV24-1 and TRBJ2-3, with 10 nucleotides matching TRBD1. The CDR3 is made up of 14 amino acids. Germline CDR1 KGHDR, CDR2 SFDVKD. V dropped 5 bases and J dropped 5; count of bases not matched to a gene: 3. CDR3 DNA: TGTGCCACCAGTGTGACAGGGGGCATAGATACGCAGTATTTT. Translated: CATSVTGGIDTQYF.

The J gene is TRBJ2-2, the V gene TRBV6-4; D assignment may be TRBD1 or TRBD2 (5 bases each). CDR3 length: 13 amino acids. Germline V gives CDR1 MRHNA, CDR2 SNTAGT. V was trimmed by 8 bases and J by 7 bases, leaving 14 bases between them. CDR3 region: CASRDPGRGELFF. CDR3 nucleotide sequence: TGTGCCAGCCGAGATCCGGGACGCGGGGAGCTGTTTTTT.

The CDR3 loop is CASSQVAGAYEKLFF. The CDR3 DNA reads TGTGCCAGCAGCCAAGTAGCGGGGGCGTATGAAAAACTGTTTTTT. This chain joins TRBV3-1 (or the pseudogene TRBV3-2) and TRBJ1-4, with a weak D call TRBD1 (6 bases). The CDR3 has 15 amino acids. The germline V gene encodes CDR1 LGHDT and CDR2 YNNKEL (reference sequence). Trimming left V 1 base short and J 6 bases short, with 12 bases between.

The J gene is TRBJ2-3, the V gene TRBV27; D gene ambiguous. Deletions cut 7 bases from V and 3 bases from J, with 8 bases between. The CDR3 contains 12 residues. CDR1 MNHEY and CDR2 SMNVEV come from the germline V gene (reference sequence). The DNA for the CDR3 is TGTGCCAGCACCAGCCGAACAGATACGCAGTATTTT. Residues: CASTSRTDTQYF.

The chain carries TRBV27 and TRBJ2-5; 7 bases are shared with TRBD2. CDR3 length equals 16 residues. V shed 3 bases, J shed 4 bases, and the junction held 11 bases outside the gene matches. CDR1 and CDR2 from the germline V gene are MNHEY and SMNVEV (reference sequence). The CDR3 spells CASSFGGSREGETQYF. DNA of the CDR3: TGTGCCAGCAGTTTTGGCGGGAGTCGAGAGGGAGAGACCCAGTACTTC.

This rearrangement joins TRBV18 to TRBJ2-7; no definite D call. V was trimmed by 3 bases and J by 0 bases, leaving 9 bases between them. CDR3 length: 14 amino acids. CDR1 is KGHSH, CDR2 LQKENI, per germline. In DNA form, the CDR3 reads TGTGCCAGCTCACCCGAGCAGAGCTCCTACGAGCAGTACTTC. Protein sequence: CASSPEQSSYEQYF.

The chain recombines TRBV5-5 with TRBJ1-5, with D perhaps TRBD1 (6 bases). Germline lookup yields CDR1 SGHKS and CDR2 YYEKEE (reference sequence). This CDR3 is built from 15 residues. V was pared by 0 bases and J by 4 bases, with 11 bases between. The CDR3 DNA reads TGTGCCAGCAGCTTGGCAGGGGCAAGGAATCAGCCCCAGCATTTT. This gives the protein CASSLAGARNQPQHF.

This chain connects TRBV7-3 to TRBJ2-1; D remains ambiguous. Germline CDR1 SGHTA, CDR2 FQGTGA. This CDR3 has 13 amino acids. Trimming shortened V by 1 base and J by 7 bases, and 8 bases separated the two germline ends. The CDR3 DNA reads TGTGCCAGCAGCTTAAGACGGCAAAATGAGCAGTTCTTC. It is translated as CASSLRRQNEQFF.

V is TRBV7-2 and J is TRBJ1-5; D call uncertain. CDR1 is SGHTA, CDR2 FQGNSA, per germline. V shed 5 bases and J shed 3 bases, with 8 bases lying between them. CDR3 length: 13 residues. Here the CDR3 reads CASSPRPNQPQHF. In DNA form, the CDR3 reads TGTGCCAGCAGCCCCCGTCCCAATCAGCCCCAGCATTTT. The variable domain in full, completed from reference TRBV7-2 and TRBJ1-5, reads GAGVSQSPSNKVTEKGKDVELRCDPISGHTALYWYRQSLGQGLEFLIYFQGNSAPDKSGLPSDRFSAERTGGSVSTLTIQRTQQEDSAVYLCASSPRPNQPQHFGDGTRLSIL.

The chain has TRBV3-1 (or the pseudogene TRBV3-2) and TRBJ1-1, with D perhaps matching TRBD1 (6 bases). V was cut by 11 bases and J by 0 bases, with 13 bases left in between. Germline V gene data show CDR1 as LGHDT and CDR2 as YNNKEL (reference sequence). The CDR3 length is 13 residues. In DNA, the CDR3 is TGTGCCGTCAGGGGTGTTGTGAACACTGAAGCTTTCTTT. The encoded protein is CAVRGVVNTEAFF.

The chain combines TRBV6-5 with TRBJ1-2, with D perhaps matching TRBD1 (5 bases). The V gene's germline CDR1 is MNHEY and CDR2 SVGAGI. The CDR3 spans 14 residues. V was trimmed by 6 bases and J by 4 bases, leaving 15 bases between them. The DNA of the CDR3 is TGTGCCAGCAGGGGCTCGGGGGTTGGCTATGGCTACACCTTC. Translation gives CASRGSGVGYGYTF.